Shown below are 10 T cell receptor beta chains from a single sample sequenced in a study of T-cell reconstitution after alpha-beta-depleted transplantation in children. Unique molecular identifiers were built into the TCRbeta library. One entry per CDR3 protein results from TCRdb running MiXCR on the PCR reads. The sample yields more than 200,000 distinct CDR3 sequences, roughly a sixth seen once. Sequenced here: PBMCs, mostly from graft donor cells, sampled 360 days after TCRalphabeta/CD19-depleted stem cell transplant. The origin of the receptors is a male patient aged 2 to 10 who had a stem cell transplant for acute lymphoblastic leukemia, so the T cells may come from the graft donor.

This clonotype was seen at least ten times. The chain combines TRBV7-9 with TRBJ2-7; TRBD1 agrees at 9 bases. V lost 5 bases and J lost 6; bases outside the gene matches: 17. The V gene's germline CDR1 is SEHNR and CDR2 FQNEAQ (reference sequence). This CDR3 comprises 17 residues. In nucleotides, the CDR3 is TGTGCCAGCAGCCATTTACCGGGACAGGGTGTGACGAGCGAGCAGTACTTC. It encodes CASSHLPGQGVTSEQYF.

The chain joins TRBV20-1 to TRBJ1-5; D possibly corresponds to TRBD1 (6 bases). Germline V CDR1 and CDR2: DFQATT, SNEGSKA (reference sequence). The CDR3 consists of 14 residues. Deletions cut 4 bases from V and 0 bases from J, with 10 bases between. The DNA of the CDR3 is TGCAGTGCTACCCGGGACAATAGCAATCAGCCCCAGCATTTT. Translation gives CSATRDNSNQPQHF.

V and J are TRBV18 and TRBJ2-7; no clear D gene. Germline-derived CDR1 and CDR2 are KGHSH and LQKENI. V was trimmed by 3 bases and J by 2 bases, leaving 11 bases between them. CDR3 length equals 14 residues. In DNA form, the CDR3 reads TGTGCCAGCTCACCTTTTCCAGGTACCTACGAGCAGTACTTC. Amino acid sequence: CASSPFPGTYEQYF.

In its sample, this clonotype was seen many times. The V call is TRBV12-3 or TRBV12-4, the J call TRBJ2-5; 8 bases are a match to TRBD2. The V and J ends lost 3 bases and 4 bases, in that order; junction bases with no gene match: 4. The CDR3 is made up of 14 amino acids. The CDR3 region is CASSLSGRLETQYF. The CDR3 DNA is TGTGCCAGCAGTTTGAGCGGGAGACTAGAGACCCAGTACTTC.

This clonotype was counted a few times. The CDR3 here is CASSGGLSNQPQHF. DNA of the CDR3: TGTGCCAGTAGTGGGGGGCTAAGCAATCAGCCCCAGCATTTT. The V and J genes are TRBV19 and TRBJ1-5; tentative D call: TRBD1 (6 bases). Germline V gene data show CDR1 as LNHDA and CDR2 as SQIVND (reference sequence). The germline V and J ends were trimmed by 5 bases and 1 base, with 9 bases remaining between them. The CDR3 has 14 amino acids.

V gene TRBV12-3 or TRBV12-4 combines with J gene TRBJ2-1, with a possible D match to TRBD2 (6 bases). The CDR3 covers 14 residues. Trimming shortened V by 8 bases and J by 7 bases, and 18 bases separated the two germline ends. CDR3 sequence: CASRCGGFINEQFF. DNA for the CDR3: TGTGCCAGCCGGTGTGGAGGGTTCATAAATGAGCAGTTCTTC.

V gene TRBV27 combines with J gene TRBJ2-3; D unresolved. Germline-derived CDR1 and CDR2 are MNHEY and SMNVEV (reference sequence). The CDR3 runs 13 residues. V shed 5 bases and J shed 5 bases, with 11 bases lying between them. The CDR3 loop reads CASSPSEKDTQYF. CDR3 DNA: TGTGCCAGCAGTCCCAGTGAGAAAGATACGCAGTATTTT.

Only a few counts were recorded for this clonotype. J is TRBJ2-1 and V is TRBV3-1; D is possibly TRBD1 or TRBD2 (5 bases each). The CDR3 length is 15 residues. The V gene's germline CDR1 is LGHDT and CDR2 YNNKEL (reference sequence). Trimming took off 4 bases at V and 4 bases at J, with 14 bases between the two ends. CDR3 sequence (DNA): TGTGCCAGCAGCCCCCCGGGAAGGGGATACAATGAGCAGTTCTTC. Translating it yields CASSPPGRGYNEQFF.

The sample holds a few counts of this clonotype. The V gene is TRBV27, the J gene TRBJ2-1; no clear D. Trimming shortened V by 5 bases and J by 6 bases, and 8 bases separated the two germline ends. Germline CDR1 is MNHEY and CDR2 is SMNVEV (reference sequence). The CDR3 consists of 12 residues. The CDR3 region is CASSRPGNEQFF. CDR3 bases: TGTGCCAGCAGTCGCCCGGGCAATGAGCAGTTCTTC.

In DNA, the CDR3 is TGTGCCAGCAGCTTAGAGGGGGCCTTGGCGGATACGCAGTATTTT. Encoded protein: CASSLEGALADTQYF. This chain links TRBV7-2 with TRBJ2-3; 7 bases align to TRBD1. From germline, CDR1 is SGHTA and CDR2 FQGNSA. This CDR3 is built from 15 residues. V shed 1 base and J 6 bases; nucleotides not matched to a gene: 7.